This TCR beta chain appears in the sequencing data of a study of blood T cell repertoires in COVID-19 (dated by TCRdb to 2018 to 2020). About the full investigation: Collaborator samples came from the United States, Italy and Spain and covered acute and convalescent phases of COVID-19. The material from the prospective study consisted of cDNA or gDNA derived from T cells, B-cell-depleted T cells, or PBMCs. Subjects who had been exposed to COVID-19, were actively infected with it, or had recovered from it provided the deeply sampled blood TCRbeta repertoires that made up the dataset. The repertoires were released in a freely available public database meant as a resource for research on the immune response to SARS-CoV-2. The samples were drawn from two sources: the first 160 participants of the ongoing ImmuneRACE study, and 1,254 subjects contributed by 6 global collaborators. A de-identified subject ID, COVID-19 status, age in years and sex were almost always included in the sample metadata. HLA class I and class II types, where available, came from metadata supplied by the sample provider rather than from assay-based typing.

The research as a whole found: The quantity of clinical and demographic metadata differed by source and by participant and was supplied without curation.

Each collaborating institution followed its own protocols to collect whole blood in K2EDTA tubes. Collaborator samples were shipped for TCRbeta analysis as frozen whole blood, isolated PBMCs, or DNA extracted from either sample type. Concerning this clone: Which antigen it targets is not known. Base qualities are not at hand, and no much larger clone is one base apart.

The immunoSEQ Assay, a bias-controlled multiplex PCR, was used to amplify TCRbeta CDR3 regions from genomic DNA. In the authors' own workflow: Nucleated cell counts per sample were estimated from amplification of reference gene primers within the assay. Sequence reads were collapsed and filtered to measure the absolute abundance of every unique TCRbeta CDR3 rearrangement. For each sample, productive Simpson clonality was calculated as the square root of Simpson's diversity index over productive rearrangements. As stored in TCRdb, this immuneACCESS dataset retains in-frame rearrangements with V and J assigned. A fraction of the clones does not appear; measured against another copy, unresolved V genes explain less than half of the discrepancy, and the remainder lacks a known reason. V and J calls and clone size come straight from that table; D and trimming were deduced from the DNA. The sample yields under 200,000 clones; under 95% were counted once. About 2% of the sample belongs to the ten largest clones.

Looking up the germline V gene (reference sequence) yields CDR1 MNHEY and CDR2 SMNVEV. V trim: 6 bases; J trim: 4 bases; unmatched bases: 6. The CDR3 spans 14 residues, from the cysteine through the phenylalanine. Solely the CDR3 DNA is kept, with 42 bases framed from the first base. The clonotype originates from a man younger than 35 with acute or convalescent COVID-19. This chain is built from TRBV27 and TRBJ1-5, with 7 bases matching TRBD1. Input material: peripheral blood. The CDR3 reads as follows: CASRPGQFNQPQHF. The DNA is TGTGCCAGCAGACCGGGACAGTTTAATCAGCCCCAGCATTTT.